A single sample is the source of the 9 T cell receptor beta chains below, sequenced in a study of blood T cells in healthy people across ages. Through a sample-barcoded 5' primer and a J-beta primer mix, a second PCR was run for roughly 7 to 11 cycles. TCRdb re-derived calls from the 5' RACE reads in MiXCR, one entry per CDR3 protein. Of approximately 290,000 distinct CDR3 sequences listed, roughly 29% are singletons. The sample consisted of blood. The source is a woman in her 70s in good health.

The chain combines TRBV10-3 with TRBJ2-7; 10 bases agree with TRBD1. V gave up 7 bases and J gave up 6 bases; unmatched junction bases: 9. CDR1 and CDR2 (germline): ENHRY, SYGVKD. The CDR3 covers 14 residues. The CDR3 DNA sequence: TGTGCCATCATGGGACAGGGGCGGGGTGCCGAGCAGTACTTC. Translation: CAIMGQGRGAEQYF.

This rearrangement joins TRBV7-9 to TRBJ2-5; D gene uncertain. The V gene's germline CDR1 is SEHNR and CDR2 FQNEAQ (reference sequence). The V end lost 1 base, the J end lost 4 bases, and 7 bases lay between the germline ends. There are 13 residues in the CDR3. The CDR3 DNA reads as TGTGCCAGCAGCTTAGTTGTTGTAGAGACCCAGTACTTC. Its protein product is CASSLVVVETQYF. The full variable domain, its missing parts supplied by reference TRBV7-9 and TRBJ2-5, is DTGVSQNPRHKITKRGQNVTFRCDPISEHNRLYWYRQTLGQGPEFLTYFQNEAQLEKSRLLSDRFSAERPKGSFSTLEIQRTEQGDSAMYLCASSLVVVETQYFGPGTRLLVL.

The rearrangement joins TRBV20-1 to TRBJ2-5; possible D gene TRBD2, 6 bases. CDR3 length: 14 amino acids. The germline V and J ends were trimmed by 3 bases and 5 bases, with 16 bases remaining between them. The germline V gene has CDR1 DFQATT and CDR2 SNEGSKA (reference sequence). The CDR3: CSASLRRAGETQYF. CDR3 bases: TGCAGTGCTAGTCTGAGGAGGGCCGGGGAGACCCAGTACTTC.

In DNA, the CDR3 is TGTGCCAGCAGTAAAGAAGGGGTTAACCCGATCTATGGCTACACCTTC. Amino acid sequence: CASSKEGVNPIYGYTF. V gene TRBV6-1 combines with J gene TRBJ1-2; D is possibly TRBD1 (5 bases). The CDR3 runs 16 residues. The ends were cut back, 5 bases at V and 4 bases at J, with 20 bases in the middle. CDR1 is MNHNS, CDR2 SASEGT, per germline.

This clonotype showed up just a few times. This chain uses TRBV20-1 with TRBJ1-2, with unresolved D. The CDR3 has 13 amino acids. In germline, CDR1 is DFQATT, CDR2 SNEGSKA (reference sequence). V dropped 5 bases and J dropped 3 bases, with 13 bases sitting between them. CDR3 residues: CSASRATDYGYTF. CDR3 DNA: TGCAGTGCTTCGAGGGCTACGGACTATGGCTACACCTTC.

This sequence joins TRBV12-3 or TRBV12-4 and TRBJ1-2; a weak D match, TRBD1 (5 bases). Trimming took off 6 bases at V and 5 bases at J, with 10 bases between the two ends. There are 12 residues in the CDR3. CDR3 residues: CASRSGFYGYTF. Written as DNA, the CDR3 is TGTGCCAGCAGGTCAGGGTTTTATGGCTACACCTTC.

Many counts were recorded for this clonotype. The V and J genes are TRBV18 and TRBJ2-7; 10 positions match TRBD1. Germline CDR1 is KGHSH and CDR2 is LQKENI. This CDR3 is built from 14 residues. J was trimmed by 2 bases and V by 8 bases; bases with no gene match: 6. CDR3 amino acids: CASSPGTGAYEQYF. For the CDR3, the DNA is TGTGCCAGCAGCCCAGGGACAGGGGCCTACGAGCAGTACTTC. The variable domain in full, completed from reference TRBV18 and TRBJ2-7, reads NAGVMQNPRHLVRRRGQEARLRCSPMKGHSHVYWYRQLPEEGLKFMVYLQKENIIDESGMPKERFSAEFPKEGPSILRIQQVVRGDSAAYFCASSPGTGAYEQYFGPGTRLTVT.

V and J are TRBV18 and TRBJ2-5, with 7 bases fitting TRBD2. The better agreement between TRBJ2-1 and the DNA end casts doubt on the J call. This CDR3 is 15 amino acids long. Germline V CDR1 and CDR2: KGHSH, LQKENI. The CDR3 reads CASSQVAGVKNEQFF. Here the CDR3 DNA reads TGTGCCAGCTCCCAAGTTGCGGGAGTCAAAAATGAGCAGTTCTTC.

This clonotype was seen more than once but under ten times. This chain connects TRBV11-1 to TRBJ2-5, with 7 bases identical to TRBD2. This CDR3 contains 13 residues. Per germline, CDR1 SGHAT and CDR2 FQDESV (reference sequence). Trimming cost V 3 bases and J 5 bases; bases outside gene matches: 3. The CDR3, as DNA: TGTGCCAGCAGCTTCAAGGGAGGGGAGACCCAGTACTTC. Its translation is CASSFKGGETQYF. The full variable domain, completed using reference TRBV11-1 and TRBJ2-5, is EAEVAQSPRYKITEKSQAVAFWCDPISGHATLYWYRQILGQGPELLVQFQDESVVDDSQLPKDRFSAERLKGVDSTLKIQPAELGDSAMYLCASSFKGGETQYFGPGTRLLVL.